This is a list of T cell receptor beta chains from one sample in a study of blood T cell repertoires in COVID-19. Sequencing used immunoSEQ multiplex PCR; TCRdb keeps in-frame clones, though not all of them. The sample yields 110,000 to 150,000 clones, more than 75% seen once. The sequenced material came from peripheral blood. The receptors derive from a woman aged 45 to 65 with acute or convalescent COVID-19. Both conserved end residues are part of each CDR3. The D gene is left open where the match is weak. Clone size is given for some rows only: seen once, a few or many times, or a class if the clone is expanded.

clone size: -; V gene: TRBV29-1; J gene: TRBJ2-3; D gene: -; CDR3 protein: CSVSRGDAADTQYF; CDR3 DNA: TGCAGCGTTTCTCGGGGTGATGCCGCAGATACGCAGTATTTT
clone size: few; V gene: TRBV11-2; J gene: TRBJ1-5; D gene: -; CDR3 protein: CASSATGQPQHF; CDR3 DNA: TGTGCCAGCAGCGCCACAGGCCAGCCCCAGCATTTT
clone size: -; V gene: TRBV28; J gene: TRBJ2-2; D gene: TRBD1; CDR3 protein: CASSSRTGDGELFF; CDR3 DNA: TGTGCCAGCAGTTCCCGGACAGGAGACGGGGAGCTGTTTTTT
clone size: -; V gene: TRBV7-6; J gene: TRBJ1-6; D gene: -; CDR3 protein: CASSTTQGIKNSPLHF; CDR3 DNA: TGTGCCAGCAGCACCACGCAGGGGATTAAGAATTCACCCCTCCACTTT
clone size: once; V gene: TRBV4-3; J gene: TRBJ2-7; D gene: TRBD2; CDR3 protein: CASSQGEGRYEQYF; CDR3 DNA: TGCGCCAGCAGCCAGGGGGAGGGGCGCTACGAGCAGTACTTC
clone size: many; V gene: TRBV5-1; J gene: TRBJ2-7; D gene: TRBD2; CDR3 protein: CASSFGGGLENPYEQYF; CDR3 DNA: TGCGCCAGCAGCTTTGGAGGGGGACTAGAGAATCCCTACGAGCAGTACTTC
clone size: -; V gene: TRBV5-1; J gene: TRBJ1-4; D gene: -; CDR3 protein: CASSFSGVDEKLFF; CDR3 DNA: TGCGCCAGCAGCTTTTCAGGGGTAGATGAAAAACTGTTTTTT
clone size: -; V gene: TRBV5-1; J gene: TRBJ2-5; D gene: TRBD1; CDR3 protein: CASRSQPDRGQETQYF; CDR3 DNA: TGCGCCAGCAGATCACAACCCGACAGGGGTCAAGAGACCCAGTACTTC
clone size: -; V gene: TRBV6-5; J gene: TRBJ1-6; D gene: -; CDR3 protein: CASSGSNSPLHF; CDR3 DNA: TGTGCCAGCAGCGGGTCAAATTCACCCCTCCACTTT
clone size: -; V gene: TRBV6-1; J gene: TRBJ2-1; D gene: TRBD2; CDR3 protein: CASSESLAGGSVEQFF; CDR3 DNA: TGTGCCAGCAGTGAGTCCCTAGCGGGGGGGTCTGTTGAGCAGTTCTTC
clone size: -; V gene: TRBV5-5; J gene: TRBJ1-2; D gene: -; CDR3 protein: CASSFSGDGYTF; CDR3 DNA: TGTGCCAGCAGCTTTTCAGGGGATGGCTACACCTTC
clone size: many; V gene: TRBV7-9; J gene: TRBJ2-7; D gene: TRBD1; CDR3 protein: CASSPQGQGYEQYF; CDR3 DNA: TGTGCCAGCAGCCCACAGGGACAGGGGTACGAGCAGTACTTC
clone size: -; V gene: TRBV5-1; J gene: TRBJ2-2; D gene: -; CDR3 protein: CASSFAGGATGELFF; CDR3 DNA: TGCGCCAGCAGCTTCGCCGGGGGTGCCACCGGGGAGCTGTTTTTT
clone size: -; V gene: TRBV28; J gene: TRBJ2-7; D gene: -; CDR3 protein: CASSLETGFGAYEQYF; CDR3 DNA: TGTGCCAGCAGTTTGGAAACAGGGTTTGGGGCTTACGAGCAGTACTTC
clone size: -; V gene: TRBV5-1; J gene: TRBJ1-1; D gene: TRBD1; CDR3 protein: CASSVQGSDTEAFF; CDR3 DNA: TGCGCCAGCAGCGTACAGGGGTCGGACACTGAAGCTTTCTTT